This TCR beta chain comes out of a study of blood T cell repertoires in COVID-19. Across the whole study: Acute and convalescent COVID-19 samples came from the United States, Italy and Spain.

In the original analysis: The authors estimated nucleated cell counts from reference gene primer amplification. The protocol was immunoSEQ multiplex PCR, while the TCRdb copy is restricted to in-frame clones and leaves out a portion. That table furnishes V, J and clone size, whereas the DNA furnished D and trimming. The sample shows under 300,000 clones, around 87% of them seen only once. The sample taken for sequencing was peripheral blood. This TCR came from a woman between 65 and 79 years old with active or convalescent COVID-19.

CDR3 region: CASSKDREYGYTF. The CDR3 DNA sequence: TGTGCCAGTAGTAAAGACAGGGAATATGGCTACACCTTC. The chain has TRBV19 and TRBJ1-2; 7 bases agree with TRBD1. Losses at the gene ends were 4 bases for V and 5 bases for J; bases not matched to a gene: 4. This CDR3 spans 13 amino acids. Germline V gives CDR1 LNHDA, CDR2 SQIVND (reference sequence).